The 2 T cell receptor beta chains presented below share a single source sample, sequenced in a study of blood T cells in healthy people across ages. Through a sample-barcoded 5' primer and a J-beta primer mix, a second PCR was run for 7 to 11 cycles. Using its own MiXCR run on the 5' RACE reads, TCRdb lists one record per CDR3 protein. The table lists 1.5 million to 2 million distinct CDR3 sequences, around 36% of them singletons, with about 11% in the top ten. Material for sequencing was blood. The receptors originated from a woman aged 25 to 45 in good health.

The rearrangement links TRBV3-1 to TRBJ2-1; 8 nucleotides agree with TRBD2. The trim removed 3 bases at V and 6 bases at J, leaving 7 bases unmatched. Germline values: CDR1 LGHDT, CDR2 YNNKEL (reference sequence). The CDR3 is 15 residues long. The chain's CDR3 is CASSQAGGARNEQFF. DNA of the CDR3: TGTGCCAGCAGCCAGGCCGGGGGGGCGCGCAATGAGCAGTTCTTC.

The chain links TRBV28 to TRBJ2-1, with 8 bases lining up with TRBD1. The CDR3 is 16 amino acids. Germline trimming cut 4 bases from V and 5 bases from J; bases unmatched to any gene: 10. Germline V gene lookup returns CDR1 MDHEN and CDR2 SYDVKM. The chain's CDR3 is CASSSGQGFRNNEQFF. In DNA, the CDR3 is TGTGCCAGCAGTTCCGGACAGGGCTTTAGGAACAATGAGCAGTTCTTC.